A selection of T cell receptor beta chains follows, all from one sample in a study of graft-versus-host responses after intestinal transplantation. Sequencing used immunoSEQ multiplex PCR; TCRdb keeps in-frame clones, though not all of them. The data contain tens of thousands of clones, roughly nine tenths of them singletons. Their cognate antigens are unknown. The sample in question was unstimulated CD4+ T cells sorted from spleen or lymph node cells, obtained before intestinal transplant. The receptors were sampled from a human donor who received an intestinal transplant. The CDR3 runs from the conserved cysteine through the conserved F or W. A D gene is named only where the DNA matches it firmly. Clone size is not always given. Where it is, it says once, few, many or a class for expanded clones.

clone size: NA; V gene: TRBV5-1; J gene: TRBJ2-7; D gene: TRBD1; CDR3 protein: CASSWTGAAYEQYF; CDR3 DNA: TGCGCCAGCAGCTGGACAGGGGCCGCCTACGAGCAGTACTTC
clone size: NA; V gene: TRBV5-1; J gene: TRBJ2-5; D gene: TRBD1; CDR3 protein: CASSFGTEETQYF; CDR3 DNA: TGCGCCAGCAGCTTCGGGACAGAAGAGACCCAGTACTTC
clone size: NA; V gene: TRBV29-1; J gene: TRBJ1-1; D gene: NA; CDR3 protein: CSVVGRGANTEAFF; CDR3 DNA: TGCAGCGTTGTGGGGCGGGGCGCGAACACTGAAGCTTTCTTT
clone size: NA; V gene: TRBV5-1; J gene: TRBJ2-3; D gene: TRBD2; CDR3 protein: CASSPGTSGADTQYF; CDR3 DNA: TGCGCCAGCAGCCCCGGGACTAGCGGGGCAGATACGCAGTATTTT
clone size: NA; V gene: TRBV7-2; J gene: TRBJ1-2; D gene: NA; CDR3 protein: CASSPGTSYGYTF; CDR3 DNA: TGTGCCAGCAGCCCCGGTACTTCCTATGGCTACACCTTC
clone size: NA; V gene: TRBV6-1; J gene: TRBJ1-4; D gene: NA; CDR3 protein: CASSDSVVLEKLFF; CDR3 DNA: TGTGCCAGCAGTGATTCGGTCGTGCTTGAAAAACTGTTTTTT
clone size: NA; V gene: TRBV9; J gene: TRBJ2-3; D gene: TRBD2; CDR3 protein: CASSALAGVIDTQYF; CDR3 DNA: TGTGCCAGCAGCGCCCTAGCGGGGGTCATAGATACGCAGTATTTT
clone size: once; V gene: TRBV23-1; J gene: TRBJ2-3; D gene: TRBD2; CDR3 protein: CASSQVGAGASYTQYF; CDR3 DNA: TGCGCCAGCAGTCAAGTTGGAGCGGGGGCCTCCTACACGCAGTATTTT
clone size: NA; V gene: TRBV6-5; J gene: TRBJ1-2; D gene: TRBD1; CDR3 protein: CASRTGGGGYTF; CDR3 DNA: TGTGCCAGCAGAACAGGGGGAGGTGGCTACACCTTC
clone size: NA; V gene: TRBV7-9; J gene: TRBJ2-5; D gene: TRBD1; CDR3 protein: CASSFRQGRETQYF; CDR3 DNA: TGTGCCAGCAGCTTCAGACAGGGGAGAGAGACCCAGTACTTC
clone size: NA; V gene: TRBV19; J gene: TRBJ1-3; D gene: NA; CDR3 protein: CASSPLVSGNTIYF; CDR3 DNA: TGTGCCAGTAGTCCCCTCGTCTCTGGAAACACCATATATTTT
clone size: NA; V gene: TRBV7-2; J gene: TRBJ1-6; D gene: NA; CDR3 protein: CASSLGQSHNSPLHF; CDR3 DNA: TGTGCCAGCAGCTTAGGTCAGTCCCATAATTCACCCCTCCACTTT
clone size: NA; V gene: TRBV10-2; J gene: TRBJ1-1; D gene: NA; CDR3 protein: CASTAQGLRGRSEAFF; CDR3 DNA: TGCGCCAGCACCGCACAGGGTCTGAGGGGACGATCTGAAGCTTTCTTT
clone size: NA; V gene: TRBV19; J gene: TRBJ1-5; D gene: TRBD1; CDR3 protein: CATPTEGTGRQPQHF; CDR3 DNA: TGTGCCACCCCGACAGAAGGGACAGGGCGTCAGCCCCAGCATTTT
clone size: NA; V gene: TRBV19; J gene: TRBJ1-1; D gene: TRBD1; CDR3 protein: CASSIVGQGNTEAFF; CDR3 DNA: TGTGCCAGTAGTATAGTAGGACAGGGCAACACTGAAGCTTTCTTT
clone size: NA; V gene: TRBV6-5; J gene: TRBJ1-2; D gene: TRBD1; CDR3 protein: CASSYLQGFYGYTF; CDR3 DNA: TGTGCCAGCAGTTACTTACAGGGGTTCTATGGCTACACCTTC
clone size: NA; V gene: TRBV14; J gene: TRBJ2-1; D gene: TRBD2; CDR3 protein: CASSQVGLAGENEQFF; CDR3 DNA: TGTGCCAGCAGCCAAGTAGGACTAGCGGGGGAAAATGAGCAGTTCTTC
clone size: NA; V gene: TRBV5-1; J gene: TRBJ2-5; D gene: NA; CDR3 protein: CASSLAQKETQYF; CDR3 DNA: TGCGCCAGCAGCTTGGCGCAGAAAGAGACCCAGTACTTC
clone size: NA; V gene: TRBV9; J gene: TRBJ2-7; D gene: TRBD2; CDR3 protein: CASGGLAAFEQYF; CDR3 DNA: TGTGCCAGCGGGGGACTAGCGGCGTTCGAGCAGTACTTC
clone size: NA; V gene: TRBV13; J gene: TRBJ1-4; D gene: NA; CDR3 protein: CASSLQGVEKLFF; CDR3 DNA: TGTGCCAGCAGCCTGCAGGGTGTCGAAAAACTGTTTTTT
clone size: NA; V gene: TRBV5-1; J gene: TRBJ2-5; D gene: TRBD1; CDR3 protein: CASSPGTGIQETQYF; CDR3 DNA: TGCGCCAGCAGCCCGGGGACAGGGATCCAAGAGACCCAGTACTTC
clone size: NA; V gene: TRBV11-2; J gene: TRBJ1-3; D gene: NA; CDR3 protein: CASSGQGSGNTIYF; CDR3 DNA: TGTGCCAGCAGCGGGCAGGGCTCTGGAAACACCATATATTTT
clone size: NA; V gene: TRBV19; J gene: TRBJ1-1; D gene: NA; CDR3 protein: CASSIVRGFGTEAFF; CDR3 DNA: TGTGCCAGTAGTATAGTTCGGGGGTTTGGCACTGAAGCTTTCTTT
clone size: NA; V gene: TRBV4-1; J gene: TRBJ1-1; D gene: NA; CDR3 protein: CASSQDGGFMNTEAFF; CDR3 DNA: TGCGCCAGCAGCCAAGATGGGGGGTTCATGAACACTGAAGCTTTCTTT
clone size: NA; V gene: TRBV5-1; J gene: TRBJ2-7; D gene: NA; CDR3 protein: CASSLAAGTYEQYF; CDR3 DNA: TGCGCCAGCAGCTTGGCGGCAGGAACCTACGAGCAGTACTTC
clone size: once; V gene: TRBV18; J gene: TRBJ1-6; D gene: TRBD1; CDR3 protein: CASSPGRDRVSPLHF; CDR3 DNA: TGTGCCAGCTCACCAGGGCGTGACAGGGTTTCACCCCTCCACTTT
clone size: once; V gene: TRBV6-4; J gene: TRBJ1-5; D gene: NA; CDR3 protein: CASSAGGGGSRQPQHF; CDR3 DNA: TGTGCCAGCAGTGCGGGGGGGGGTGGATCACGCCAGCCCCAGCATTTT